This TCR beta chain stems from a study of identical twins. Trimming removed 5 bases from V and 2 bases from J, with 10 bases in between. Germline values: CDR1 MNHNS, CDR2 SASEGT. The CDR3 has 13 residues. This clonotype was found a few times. Each CDR3 protein is one row after TCRdb ran MiXCR on the 5' RACE reads. The sample has roughly 190,000 distinct CDR3 sequences; more than 15% are singletons. These data were also reused for a study on T cells expressing NK-cell markers. This second study says: All TCR beta repertoires analysed originated from sorted CD3+CD56+NKG2C+, CD3+CD56+NKG2C- and CD3+CD56-NKG2C+ T cells. Seven of the eight sequenced donors were classified as HCMV-seropositive, and one was classified as seronegative.

This TCR was sampled from a woman between 18 and 29 years old in good health. Sequencing used CD8+ T cells sorted from blood. V is TRBV6-1 and J is TRBJ2-7; TRBD1 might be the D (5 bases). The CDR3 DNA reads as TGTGCCAGCAGTAAGACAGCGACCTACGAGCAGTACTTC. Protein product: CASSKTATYEQYF.